This T cell receptor beta chain was sequenced during a study of shared clonotypes between healthy human individuals (dated by TCRdb to 2020 to 2021). In terms of the full investigation: The cohort comprised two women and a few men aged 18 to 49 years. Different laboratories and diverse techniques were used to prepare libraries and sequence TCR repertoires, to increase sequencing depth and limit assay-specific biases. Leukapheresis yielded between about 0.85 and 9.5 billion PBMCs per donor. To estimate repertoire size and how much clonotype sharing occurs between individuals, the study deeply sequenced the blood TCR repertoires of five healthy adults. For each donor, CD4 naive and CD4 memory were each run on three plates, CD8 naive on two plates, and CD8 memory on one plate. Study-wide conclusions, independent of this receptor: Pairwise subsampling indicated that sequencing depth was expected to affect the degree of clonotype sharing among donors. Even with the large sequencing depth, rarefaction of the sorted-subset datasets indicated that sequencing was incomplete. The genetic and exposure-history diversity represented was limited by the small number of donors. Sharing across a handful of donors was observed for about 5% of naive CD4, over 3% of naive CD8, over 2% of memory CD4, and around 0.4% of memory CD8 clonotypes. Naive subsets generally had larger estimated clonotype richness than memory subsets did. Compared with non-shared clonotypes, the clonotypes found in all four sorted-subset donors had higher generation probabilities. Sampling was restricted to blood, and TCR repertoires in tissue are likely to differ from TCR repertoires in blood.

TCR CDR3 regions were amplified from genomic DNA by multiplex PCR using the deep immunoSEQ assay. For each cell subset, the extracted genomic DNA was distributed evenly across all wells of several immunoSEQ 96-well plates, and each plate served as one replicate. For sorted subsets, around 200 ng genomic DNA, equal to about 30,000 T cell genomes, was loaded into each replicate PCR. Purified libraries were measured with a Qubit 3.0 fluorometer, size-checked on a Bioanalyzer 2100, and measured again with the KAPA Library Quantification kit. Every immunoSEQ 96-well plate was sequenced on a separate single-read 150-cycle Illumina NextSeq 550 flow cell. In the paper's pipeline: Because only junctional sequences without quality scores were contained in the immunoSEQ output, filtering matching that applied to full-length reads could not be performed. To assign V/J genes and CDR3, sequences were annotated against IMGT germline references using PyIR, a Python wrapper for IgBLAST v1.9. Reads were removed for weak V/J assignments (E-value above 1e-6), missing CDR3, stop codons, out-of-frame junctions, or ambiguous translated residues. A V3J clonotype was defined by an identical inferred V gene, J gene, and CDR3 amino acid sequence. Percentage overlap between repertoires was calculated by dividing the number of shared unique clonotypes by the size of the smaller repertoire. Repertoire richness was assessed with RTK rarefaction, the Chao1 estimator, and Recon v2.1 estimates of unobserved clonotypes. For all TCRbeta clonotypes obtained by the gDNA method from a few donors, generation probabilities were computed with OLGA. TCRdb took over this immuneACCESS table, retaining in-frame rearrangements with V and J assigned. Such tables are incomplete; in checked studies, under half of the missing clones stem from an unresolved V gene, and the remainder is unexplained. V, J and clone size derive from that table, while D and trimming were established from the DNA sequence. The sample table lists nearly 1 million clones, over 75% of them with a count of one. About 1.5% of the sample goes to the ten largest clones.

A word on this clone: Its antigen has not been determined. No clone much larger than this one lies a single base away; base qualities are absent.

Donors were healthy HIV-negative adults with no recently reported acute infections or vaccinations. Every donor was a Caucasian adult residing in Nashville, Tennessee, USA. CD4+ T cells were enriched by magnetic negative selection; naive cells were then positively selected on CD45RA, and the negative fraction formed the memory subset. Blood was collected by leukapheresis, and PBMCs were isolated by Ficoll-Histopaque density gradient centrifugation and then cryopreserved in liquid nitrogen vapor phase. Purity and quantity of every magnetically sorted T cell population were checked by analytical flow cytometry. From each sorted fraction, genomic DNA was isolated and quantified by UV absorbance on a Nanodrop 2000c. The V end gives up 0 bases and the J end 12 bases, leaving 6 bases in the junction not matched to a gene. In the germline V gene, CDR1 corresponds to MRHNA and CDR2 to SNTAGT. The CDR3 spans 14 residues, from the cysteine through the phenylalanine. Solely the CDR3 DNA is kept, with 42 bases framed from the first base.

In this chain, TRBV6-4 is recombined with TRBJ2-1; a stretch of 9 junction bases matches TRBD2. Sequences were obtained from memory CD4+ T cells sorted from blood. This specimen's cell subset or site label, per the study, means: CD45RA-negative fraction. This sequence was found in a man aged 18 to 35 in good health. Here the CDR3 is given as CASSDSLAGSRQFF. The DNA sequence follows: TGTGCCAGCAGTGACTCGCTAGCGGGGTCGAGGCAGTTCTTC.